This TCR beta chain was found in a study of T-cell memory formation after mild COVID-19. TCRdb processed the 5' RACE reads anew with MiXCR; each CDR3 protein has one entry. The profile shows 250,000 to 300,000 distinct CDR3 sequences, about 16% of them singletons. This clonotype has more than one count but fewer than ten. Its antigen remains unknown. Study-wide results and caveats: CD4+ clones that contracted lay mainly in CM and EM; CD8+ ones lay in EMRA. There was a balanced CD4/CD8 profile in clones contracting day 15 to 85, and later expanders leaned CD4+. Pre-infection memory carried some responding clones, suggesting that cross-reactive memory joined.

Germline CDR1 and CDR2: SGHRS and YFSETQ. Trimming removed 4 bases at V and 2 bases at J, with 9 bases between. CDR3 length equals 13 residues. Sequenced: PBMCs or a T cell subset sorted from them (not recorded which). V and J are TRBV5-1 and TRBJ1-1; the D is unclear. The origin of this receptor is a man younger than 35 who had mild COVID-19 (a few samples of this study predate the infection). Cell type and time point are not known. The CDR3 coding sequence is TGCGCCAGCAGCCCGGCATTCAACACTGAAGCTTTCTTT. This codes for CASSPAFNTEAFF.